This TCR beta chain was recorded in a study of metastatic and nonmetastatic thyroid tumors. Study in general: Patients with malignant and benign thyroid disease provided blood and tumor or nodule tissue, whose repertoires were compared. Study-wide points: Patients with malignant thyroid tumors reportedly had significantly higher TCR beta diversity than those with benign nodules, in blood and tumor.

This clone showed up many times. No antigen is known for it. Deletions cut 1 base from V and 6 bases from J, with 4 bases between. CDR3 length: 11 amino acids. Looked up from germline, CDR1 is GTSNPN and CDR2 is SVGIG (reference sequence). Per the authors' pipeline: Variation in CDR3 across clinicopathological groups served as the basis for constructing a distant-metastasis classifier in papillary thyroid cancer. Using MiXCR, TCRdb reanalyzed the PCR reads. These V and J calls rely on TCRdb rather than the paper's analysis. The sample includes 72,000 or so clones, about 17% seen only once; the top ten take about 13%. Each patient went into thyroid surgery without having received any treatment.

The chain joins TRBV30 to TRBJ2-1; D gene uncertain. Material: blood. The receptor was derived from a female donor with papillary thyroid cancer or a benign thyroid nodule (not recorded which). Some clones in this sample may be carry-over from other donors' samples. Written as DNA, the CDR3 is TGTGCCTGGAGTGGGCCCAATGAGCAGTTCTTC. Its protein is CAWSGPNEQFF.